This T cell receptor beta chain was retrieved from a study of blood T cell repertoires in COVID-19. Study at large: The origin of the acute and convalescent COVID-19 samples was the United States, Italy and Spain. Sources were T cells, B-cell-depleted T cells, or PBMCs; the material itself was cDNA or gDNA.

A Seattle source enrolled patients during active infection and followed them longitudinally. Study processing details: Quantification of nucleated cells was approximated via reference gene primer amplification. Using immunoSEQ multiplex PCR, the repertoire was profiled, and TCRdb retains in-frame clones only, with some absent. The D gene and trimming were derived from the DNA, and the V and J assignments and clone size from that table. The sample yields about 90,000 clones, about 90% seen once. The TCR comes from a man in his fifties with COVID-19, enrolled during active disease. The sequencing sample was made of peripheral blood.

CDR3 residues: CASSVGPRTSYNEQFF. The CDR3, as DNA: TGTGCCAGCAGCGTTGGGCCAAGAACCTCCTACAATGAGCAGTTCTTC. The chain carries TRBV9 and TRBJ2-1; D unclear. V dropped 2 bases and J dropped 0 bases, with 12 bases sitting between them. The V gene's germline CDR1 is SGDLS and CDR2 YYNGEE. The CDR3 runs 16 residues.